The clone carrying this T cell receptor (delta chain) was observed a handful of times. This could be a read error, since a much larger clone is one nucleotide away. This sample stems from a study of gamma-delta T cells after stem cell transplantation. TCRdb re-called clones from the RT-PCR reads via CATT. The data contain about 2,800 delta-chain clones, about 5% of them singletons. The source of this sequence is a human donor. It is not recorded whose cells these are; they may come from a transplant donor. The source material was gamma-delta T cells.

CDR3 in DNA: TGTGCCTGTGACCCTCTGGGGGCTACGGGAACCGATAAACTCATCTTT. This encodes CACDPLGATGTDKLIF. The chain carries TRDV2 and TRDJ1, with 7 bases fitting TRDD3. The J segment lost 2 bases and the V segment lost 3 bases, leaving 11 bases of the junction unmatched. The CDR3 is 16 amino acids. CDR1 and CDR2 from the germline V gene are GEAIGNYY and EKD.